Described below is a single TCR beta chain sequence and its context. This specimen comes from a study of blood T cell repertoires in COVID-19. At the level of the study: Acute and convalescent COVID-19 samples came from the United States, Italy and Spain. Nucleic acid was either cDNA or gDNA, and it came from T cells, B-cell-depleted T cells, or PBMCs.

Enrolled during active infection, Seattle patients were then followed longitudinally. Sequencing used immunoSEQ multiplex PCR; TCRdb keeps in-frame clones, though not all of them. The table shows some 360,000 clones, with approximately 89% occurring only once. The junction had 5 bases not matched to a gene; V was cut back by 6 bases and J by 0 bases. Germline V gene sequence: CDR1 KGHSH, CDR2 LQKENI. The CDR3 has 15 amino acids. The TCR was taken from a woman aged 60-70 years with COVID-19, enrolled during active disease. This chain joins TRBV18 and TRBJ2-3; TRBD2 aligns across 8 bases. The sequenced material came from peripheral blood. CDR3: CASSLTSGSTDTQYF. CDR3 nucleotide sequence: TGTGCCAGCTCCCTAACTAGCGGTAGCACAGATACGCAGTATTTT.